These 23 T cell receptor beta chains came from one sample sequenced in a study of tumor-infiltrating lymphocytes in primary liver carcinoma. Germline DNA was also extracted, and blood RNA derived from unsorted whole blood. Synthesis of TCR beta cDNA was carried out from around 500 ng total RNA with a constant-region primer. A slightly modified ARM-PCR protocol with three nested multiplex PCR rounds produced these TCR beta libraries. Rounds one and two of PCR, each of 10 cycles, were primed with TRBV1-TRBV30 forward primers and a C-beta reverse primer. TCRdb ran MiXCR on the multiplex PCR reads and lists one entry per CDR3 protein. The table shows approximately 300,000 distinct CDR3 sequences, with less than 75% occurring only once. The sample comprised peripheral blood. The receptors here all came from a man in his forties or fifties with primary liver carcinoma and hepatitis B virus infection.

Details on this clonotype: A much larger clone differs by one base, so this may be a read error. The chain is built from TRBV4-3 and TRBJ2-1, with D unresolved. Germline V lookup: CDR1 LGHNA, CDR2 YSLEER. The CDR3 spans 16 residues. Trimming left V 3 bases short and J 9 bases short, with 21 bases between. Here the CDR3 reads CASSQGSIVSHTEQFF. The CDR3 region has the DNA TGCGCCAGCAGCCAGGGGTCGATAGTTTCTCACACTGAGCAGTTCTTC.

The chain combines TRBV11-1 with TRBJ2-7; TRBD2 aligns across 9 bases. V lost 5 bases and J lost 4; bases outside the gene matches: 12. CDR3 length: 16 residues. The germline CDR1 and CDR2 sequences are SGHAT and FQDESV (reference sequence). Here the CDR3 DNA reads TGTGCCAGCAGCCCCACTCTAGCGGGGATTGCTTACGAGCAGTACTTC. Residues: CASSPTLAGIAYEQYF.

Regarding this clonotype: A much larger clone differs by one base, so this may be a read error. The V and J genes are TRBV29-1 and TRBJ2-7; TRBD2 aligns across 9 bases. There are 13 residues in the CDR3. Trimming cost V 5 bases and J 3 bases; bases outside gene matches: 5. Per the germline V gene, CDR1 is SQVTM and CDR2 is ANQGSEA. For the CDR3, the DNA is TGCAGCGTTACCGCGGGGGGGGGCTACGAGCAGTACTTC. Amino acids: CSVTAGGGYEQYF.

This clonotype turned up a few times. This chain links TRBV12-3 or TRBV12-4 with TRBJ2-7, with TRBD2 identical over 16 bases. The CDR3 has 18 amino acids. V shed 3 bases, J shed 0 bases, and the junction held 5 bases outside the gene matches. The CDR3 sequence is CASSFGTSGRGISYEQYF. In DNA, the CDR3 is TGTGCCAGCAGTTTTGGGACTAGCGGGAGGGGGATCTCCTACGAGCAGTACTTC.

The chain uses TRBV6-6 and TRBJ2-3, with D tentatively TRBD2 (6 bases). Germline lookup yields CDR1 MNHNY and CDR2 SVGAGI (reference sequence). The CDR3 consists of 15 residues. Trimming took 2 bases from V and 0 from J, leaving 9 bases between them. CDR3 region: CASSYIGGSTDTQYF. The CDR3 DNA follows: TGTGCCAGCAGTTACATCGGGGGTAGCACAGATACGCAGTATTTT.

The chain joins TRBV4-3 to TRBJ1-2; tentatively, D is TRBD1 (5 bases). The CDR3 runs 15 residues. The V end was cut by 0 bases, the J end by 1 base, with 9 bases between. Germline CDR1 reads LGHNA; CDR2 reads YSLEER. The CDR3 here is CASSQDSDSNYGYTF. CDR3 in DNA: TGCGCCAGCAGCCAAGATAGCGACAGTAACTATGGCTACACCTTC.

V is TRBV5-4 and J is TRBJ2-5; weak D call: TRBD1 (6 bases). Trimming took 2 bases from V and 7 from J, leaving 18 bases between them. Germline V gives CDR1 SGHNT, CDR2 YYREEE (reference sequence). The CDR3 runs 15 residues. CDR3 protein: CASSFPGAQGGTQYF. In DNA, the CDR3 is TGTGCCAGCAGCTTTCCAGGGGCGCAAGGGGGGACCCAGTACTTC.

Of note for this clonotype: At one end, the junction sequence differs from germline, possibly due to a read error. CDR3 sequence reads: CASSPYNTGGLFF. The CDR3 nucleotides are TGTGCCAGCAGTCCTTACAACACCGGGGGGCTGTTTTTT. The chain links TRBV12-3 or TRBV12-4 to TRBJ2-2; TRBD2 is a possible D gene (6 bases). This CDR3 comprises 13 residues.

Notes on this clonotype: A much larger clone differs from this one at a single base, so this may be a read error. J is TRBJ2-2 and V is TRBV4-3; the match to TRBD2 covers 9 bases. V was clipped by 1 base and J by 2 bases; unmatched bases: 11. The CDR3 sequence is 19 residues long. Germline loops: CDR1 LGHNA, CDR2 YSLEER. This CDR3 reads CASSQAYGISGSNTGELFF. The CDR3 DNA is TGCGCCAGCAGCCAAGCCTACGGGATTAGCGGGAGTAACACCGGGGAGCTGTTTTTT.

As to this clonotype: A read error may explain this, as a much larger clone is one base away. The chain recombines TRBV12-5 with TRBJ1-1; 7 bases match TRBD1. This CDR3 region has 13 residues. Germline CDR1 LGHNT, CDR2 FRNRAP. V was clipped by 10 bases and J by 4 bases; unmatched bases: 9. CDR3 sequence: CAIGWDSLTEAFF. In DNA, the CDR3 is TGTGCTATTGGATGGGACAGTCTCACTGAAGCTTTCTTT. The entire variable domain, with the rest obtained from reference TRBV12-5 and TRBJ1-1, is as follows: DARVTQTPRHKVTEMGQEVTMRCQPILGHNTVFWYRQTMMQGLELLAYFRNRAPLDDSGMPKDRFSAEMPDATLATLKIQPSEPRDSAVYFCAIGWDSLTEAFFGQGTRLTVV.

A remark on this clonotype: Germline and junction disagree at one end, which may indicate a read error. The chain carries TRBV5-1 and TRBJ2-2; D might be TRBD2 (5 bases). Germline V gives CDR1 SGHRS, CDR2 YFSETQ. The CDR3 is 13 residues long. The CDR3 DNA reads as TGCGCCAGCAGCTTGGCACCGGCCGGGGAGCTGCTTTTT. It specifies CASSLAPAGELLF.

Note on this clonotype: A much larger clone differs by one base, so this may be a read error. The chain couples TRBV29-1 to TRBJ2-3, with D perhaps matching TRBD1 (6 bases). CDR3 length equals 13 residues. Germline lookup yields CDR1 SQVTM and CDR2 ANQGSEA. Trimming took off 7 bases at V and 4 bases at J, with 15 bases between the two ends. The CDR3 nucleotides are TGCAGCGGCCGACAGGAGGCAGCAGATACGCAGTATTTT. This sequence encodes CSGRQEAADTQYF.

Comments on this clonotype: A much bigger clone sits one base away, suggesting this may be a read error. In DNA, the CDR3 is TGTGCCAGCTGTGAAACCGGCTCCTACGAGCAGTACTTC. This encodes CASCETGSYEQYF. The V call is TRBV6-1, the J call TRBJ2-7; D gene unclear. CDR1 MNHNS and CDR2 SASEGT come from the germline V gene. The CDR3 covers 13 residues.

For this clonotype: Its ends do not fully match the called genes, so a read error is possible. V usage is TRBV11-2 and J usage is TRBJ2-1; TRBD1 matches 10 bases. Germline CDR1 reads SGHAT; CDR2 reads FQNNGV. The CDR3 loop spans 15 amino acids. The CDR3: CASNLGQGQGGEQFF. For the CDR3, the DNA is TGTGCCAGCAACTTAGGGCAAGGACAGGGGGGTGAGCAGTTCTTC.

A word on this clonotype: One junction end does not reproduce the germline sequence, and a read error may be involved. The chain couples TRBV6-1 to TRBJ2-3; 9 nucleotides match TRBD1. Germline loops: CDR1 MNHNS, CDR2 SASEGT. The CDR3 runs to 19 residues. The CDR3: CASSPGQGVTTGRTDMQYF. The CDR3 nucleotides are TGTGCCAGCAGCCCGGGACAGGGAGTTACGACGGGCCGCACAGATATGCAGTATTTT.

Note on this clonotype: A much larger clone lies one base from this, so it may be a read error. The chain employs TRBV12-3 or TRBV12-4 and TRBJ2-7; D might be TRBD2 (6 bases). Trimming cost V 5 bases and J 1 base, with 15 bases left between them. The CDR3 is 15 residues long. CDR3 residues: CASSLAGSPSYEQYF. The CDR3 DNA reads TGTGCCAGCAGTCTTGCCGGGAGCCCTTCCTACGAGCAGTACTTC.

This clonotype came up a few times. The genes are TRBV12-3 or TRBV12-4 and TRBJ1-1; D perhaps matches TRBD1 (6 bases). The length of the CDR3 is 14 residues. Trimming cost V 3 bases and J 3 bases, with 11 bases left between them. The chain's CDR3 is CASSFADRYTEAFF. The CDR3 region has the DNA TGTGCCAGCAGTTTTGCCGACAGGTACACTGAAGCTTTCTTT.

This clonotype was detected many times. This chain connects TRBV6-6 to TRBJ1-2; D is unresolved. CDR1 and CDR2 (germline): MNHNY, SVGAGI (reference sequence). Trimming stripped 0 bases from V and 3 bases from J, with 8 bases between. The CDR3 is 14 residues long. Written as DNA, the CDR3 is TGTGCCAGCAGTTACTCCGGGGAGGACTATGGCTACACCTTC. Amino acid sequence: CASSYSGEDYGYTF.

V is TRBV29-1 and J is TRBJ1-1; 11 bases align to TRBD1. Germline V lookup: CDR1 SQVTM, CDR2 ANQGSEA. The ends lost 4 bases at V and 5 bases at J; junction bases unmatched: 18. The CDR3 is made up of 18 amino acids. CDR3 nucleotide sequence: TGCAGCGTTGGATTAAAGCGGGAGGACAGGGGGCTCAGTACTGAAGCTTTCTTT. It yields the protein CSVGLKREDRGLSTEAFF.

This clonotype occurred many times. The chain is built from TRBV12-3 or TRBV12-4 and TRBJ1-5; D is undetermined. The CDR3 is 12 residues long. V dropped 3 bases and J dropped 9 bases, with 9 bases sitting between them. The CDR3 is CASSFGEGPQHF. CDR3 DNA sequence: TGTGCCAGCAGTTTTGGCGAAGGGCCCCAGCATTTT.

The chain is built from TRBV7-9 and TRBJ2-7, with 8 nucleotides matching TRBD1. Germline V gene lookup returns CDR1 SEHNR and CDR2 FQNEAQ (reference sequence). Germline trimming cut 3 bases from V and 6 bases from J; bases unmatched to any gene: 13. The CDR3 covers 16 residues. CDR3 sequence: CASSFAFGQGIFEQYF. The CDR3 nucleotides are TGTGCCAGCAGCTTCGCTTTCGGACAGGGAATCTTCGAGCAGTACTTC.

V is TRBV11-1 and J is TRBJ2-5, with D perhaps given as TRBD1 or TRBD2 (5 bases each). With 9 bases removed from V and 2 bases from J, the gap between germline ends came to 19 bases. The germline CDR1 and CDR2 sequences are SGHAT and FQDESV (reference sequence). This CDR3 is 15 amino acids long. The CDR3 coding sequence is TGTGCCAGGAGCAAAGGGACCACCCTTCAAGAGACCCAGTACTTC. It is translated as CARSKGTTLQETQYF.

A few counts support this clonotype. The chain links TRBV19 to TRBJ1-5; D ambiguous. Per germline, CDR1 LNHDA and CDR2 SQIVND (reference sequence). V dropped 5 bases and J dropped 2 bases, with 7 bases sitting between them. The CDR3 is 13 residues long. The chain's CDR3 is CASSGGGNQPQHF. In DNA, the CDR3 is TGTGCCAGTAGTGGCGGGGGCAATCAGCCCCAGCATTTT.